Listed below are T cell receptor beta chains from one sample, sequenced in a study of long-term antiretroviral therapy in people with HIV. TCRdb keeps only in-frame clones here, not all; method: immunoSEQ multiplex PCR. Of about 36,000 clones in the sample, about 80% were seen once. The starting material was unsorted PBMCs, obtained 3.4 years after starting antiretroviral therapy. Receptors originate from a man younger than 40 with HIV. CDR3s include the opening cysteine and the closing phenylalanine or tryptophan. A D gene is named only where the DNA matches it firmly. Size is omitted from some rows. Given values are once, few, many or a class for expanded clones.

D	J	size	V	CDR3	DNA
.	TRBJ2-5	.	TRBV30	CAWSVMIQETQYF	TGTGCCTGGAGTGTTATGATCCAAGAGACCCAGTACTTC
.	TRBJ1-1	.	TRBV18	CASSLPGTGAFF	TGTGCCAGCTCACTCCCCGGTACCGGGGCTTTCTTT
.	TRBJ2-7	.	TRBV6-5	CASAILGGPSYEQYF	TGTGCCAGCGCTATCCTGGGGGGCCCCTCTTACGAGCAGTACTTC
.	TRBJ2-3	.	TRBV2	CASSLAGTDTQYF	TGTGCCAGCTCGTTAGCTGGCACAGATACGCAGTATTTT
.	TRBJ2-1	once	TRBV7-9	CASSLEGLSYNEQFF	TGTGCCAGCAGCTTGGAGGGGTTATCCTACAATGAGCAGTTCTTC
.	TRBJ1-4	.	TRBV7-7	CASSNSRMGPGEKLFF	TGTGCCAGCAGCAACAGTAGGATGGGGCCAGGGGAAAAACTGTTTTTT
TRBD1	TRBJ2-7	.	TRBV6-5	CASSYSNRGAGEQYF	TGTGCCAGCAGTTACTCGAACAGGGGGGCGGGTGAGCAGTACTTC
TRBD1	TRBJ2-2	.	TRBV7-2	CASSWGTGGTGELFF	TGTGCCAGCAGCTGGGGGACAGGGGGCACCGGGGAGCTGTTTTTT
.	TRBJ1-1	few	TRBV9	CASSAGETDPRTAFF	TGTGCCAGCAGCGCGGGGGAGACAGACCCACGTACGGCTTTCTTT
TRBD2	TRBJ2-4	.	TRBV5-1	CASSLVGTSGGAKNIQYF	TGCGCCAGCAGCTTGGTAGGGACTAGCGGGGGAGCCAAAAACATTCAGTACTTC
.	TRBJ1-1	.	TRBV2	CASSERASDLHEAFF	TGTGCCAGCAGTGAAAGAGCGTCGGACTTGCATGAAGCTTTCTTT
.	TRBJ2-7	.	TRBV5-6	CASSLVGVPYEQYF	TGTGCCAGCAGCTTAGTCGGCGTACCCTACGAGCAGTACTTC
TRBD2	TRBJ2-2	once	TRBV28	CASSPTSGRLTGELFF	TGTGCCAGCAGTCCGACTAGCGGGAGGCTAACCGGGGAGCTGTTTTTT
.	TRBJ1-2	once	TRBV4-3	CASSREGGAYGYTF	TGCGCCAGCAGCCGAGAAGGAGGGGCATATGGCTACACCTTC
TRBD2	TRBJ2-7	.	TRBV6-5	CASSRPAGGPIEF	TGTGCCAGCAGCCGACCAGCGGGAGGGCCAATTGAGTTC
TRBD2	TRBJ2-7	.	TRBV6-5	CASRTSGSSYEQYF	TGTGCCAGCAGAACTAGCGGGAGCTCCTACGAGCAGTACTTC
.	TRBJ2-7	few	TRBV27	CASSFQGNEQYF	TGTGCCAGCAGTTTTCAGGGGAACGAGCAGTACTTC
TRBD2	TRBJ2-5	.	TRBV18	CASSPGLAGGPSRETQYF	TGTGCCAGCTCACCCGGACTAGCGGGAGGGCCGAGTCGAGAGACCCAGTACTTC
.	TRBJ2-7	.	TRBV27	CASRPHGTTADEQYF	TGTGCCAGCAGACCTCACGGGACGACCGCCGACGAGCAGTACTTC
.	TRBJ1-2	.	TRBV6-1	CASSEASGYGYTF	TGTGCCAGCAGTGAAGCCTCAGGTTATGGCTACACCTTC
.	TRBJ2-1	.	TRBV7-9	CASRGPAQHNEQFF	TGTGCCAGCAGGGGACCAGCCCAGCACAATGAGCAGTTCTTC
TRBD1	TRBJ2-5	.	TRBV15	CATSSDRGVETQYF	TGTGCCACCAGCAGCGACAGGGGGGTAGAGACCCAGTACTTC
TRBD2	TRBJ2-2	.	TRBV11-2	CASSLGLGSGSFTGELFF	TGTGCCAGCAGCTTAGGGCTTGGTAGCGGGAGTTTCACCGGGGAGCTGTTTTTT
TRBD1	TRBJ1-5	.	TRBV18	CASSLGQASNQPQHF	TGTGCCAGCTCACTGGGACAGGCTAGCAATCAGCCCCAGCATTTT
.	TRBJ2-3	.	TRBV15	CATSTHSAGTDTQYF	TGTGCCACCAGCACACATTCAGCTGGCACAGATACGCAGTATTTT
TRBD2	TRBJ2-7	.	TRBV19	CASSLASGSYEQYF	TGTGCCAGTAGTTTGGCTAGCGGGAGTTACGAGCAGTACTTC
TRBD1	TRBJ2-1	.	TRBV9	CASSVSQGAYNEQFF	TGTGCCAGCAGCGTAAGCCAGGGGGCCTACAATGAGCAGTTCTTC
TRBD2	TRBJ2-1	few	TRBV18	CASSPASGGINEQFF	TGTGCCAGCTCACCGGCTAGCGGGGGGATCAATGAGCAGTTCTTC
TRBD2	TRBJ2-1	.	TRBV5-4	CASSSGLAGEQFF	TGTGCCAGCAGCTCCGGACTAGCTGGTGAGCAGTTCTTC
.	TRBJ2-2	.	TRBV27	CASSLLGTNSGELFF	TGTGCCAGCAGTTTACTGGGGACGAACTCCGGGGAGCTGTTTTTT
.	TRBJ2-1	.	TRBV6-8	CASSYSAGGNVHNEQFF	TGTGCCAGCAGTTACTCTGCCGGCGGGAATGTGCACAATGAGCAGTTCTTC
.	TRBJ2-7	.	TRBV7-9	CASSQVRGGRYEQYF	TGTGCCAGCAGCCAGGTGAGGGGCGGGCGCTACGAGCAGTACTTC
.	TRBJ2-1	.	TRBV2	CASRASIWHQDEQFF	TGTGCCAGCAGGGCAAGTATCTGGCACCAGGATGAGCAGTTCTTC
.	TRBJ2-3	.	TRBV7-8	CATGGSRDFLRQYF	TGTGCCACCGGAGGATCCCGGGACTTCTTACGGCAGTATTTT
.	TRBJ2-1	medium-sized	TRBV4-1	CASSQFSDYMEYNEQFF	TGCGCCAGCAGCCAATTTTCCGATTATATGGAGTACAATGAGCAGTTCTTC
.	TRBJ1-5	.	TRBV7-7	CASSLDSNQPQHF	TGTGCTAGCAGCTTAGACTCCAATCAGCCCCAGCATTTT
.	TRBJ2-3	once	TRBV7-9	CASSLYPPRGVVGDTQYF	TGTGCCAGCAGCTTATATCCTCCCCGCGGCGTGGTTGGAGATACGCAGTATTTT
.	TRBJ1-1	.	TRBV5-1	CASSPTTAKTRGPMNTEAFF	TGCGCCAGCAGTCCTACGACCGCGAAAACGCGGGGCCCCATGAACACTGAAGCTTTCTTT
.	TRBJ2-7	once	TRBV6-5	CASSYGMVWGNEQYF	TGTGCCAGCAGTTACGGGATGGTATGGGGGAACGAGCAGTACTTC